The clone carrying this T cell receptor (beta chain) was detected many times. A modified ARM-PCR protocol with three rounds of nested PCR amplified TCRbeta. One entry per CDR3 protein results from TCRdb running MiXCR on the multiplex PCR reads. The repertoire holds under 150,000 distinct CDR3 sequences, with approximately 66% as singletons. The sample originates from a study of tumor and adjacent non-tumor tissue in lung cancer. As for the study in general: There were about twelve adenocarcinoma, 2 squamous cell carcinoma and 1 small cell lung cancer cases.

No cell sorting was done before RNA was extracted from the tissue. Trimming left V 7 bases short and J 4 bases short, with 12 bases between. CDR1 is GTSNPN and CDR2 is SVGIG in the germline V gene (reference sequence). The CDR3 extends over 12 amino acids. The chain employs TRBV30 and TRBJ2-3; TRBD2 might be the D (5 bases). The sequenced sample consisted of lung tumor tissue. The sequence derives from a man aged 55 to 70 with small cell lung cancer. DNA for the CDR3: TGTGCCTTAGGACTGCGAGCAGATACGCAGTATTTT. This encodes CALGLRADTQYF.